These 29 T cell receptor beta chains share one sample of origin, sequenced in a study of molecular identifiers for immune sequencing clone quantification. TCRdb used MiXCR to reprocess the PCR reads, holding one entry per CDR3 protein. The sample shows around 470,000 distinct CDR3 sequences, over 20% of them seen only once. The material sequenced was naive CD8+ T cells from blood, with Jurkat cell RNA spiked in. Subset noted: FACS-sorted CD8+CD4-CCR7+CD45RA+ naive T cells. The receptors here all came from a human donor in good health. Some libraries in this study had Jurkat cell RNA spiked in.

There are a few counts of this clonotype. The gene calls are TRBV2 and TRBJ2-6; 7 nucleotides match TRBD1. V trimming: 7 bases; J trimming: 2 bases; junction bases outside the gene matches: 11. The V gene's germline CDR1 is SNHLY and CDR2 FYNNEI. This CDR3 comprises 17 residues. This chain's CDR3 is CASTGWTGLPGANVLTF. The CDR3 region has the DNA TGTGCCAGCACGGGTTGGACAGGTCTTCCTGGGGCCAACGTCCTGACTTTC.

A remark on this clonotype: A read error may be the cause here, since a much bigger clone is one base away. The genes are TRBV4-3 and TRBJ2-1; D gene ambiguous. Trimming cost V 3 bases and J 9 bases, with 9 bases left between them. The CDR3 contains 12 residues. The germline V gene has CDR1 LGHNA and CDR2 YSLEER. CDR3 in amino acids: CASSHARVEQFF. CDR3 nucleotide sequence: TGCGCCAGCAGCCATGCAAGGGTTGAGCAGTTCTTC.

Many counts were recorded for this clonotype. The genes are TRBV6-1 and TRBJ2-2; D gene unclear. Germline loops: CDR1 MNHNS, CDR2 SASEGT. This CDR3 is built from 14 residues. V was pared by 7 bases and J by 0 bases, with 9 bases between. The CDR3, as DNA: TGTGCCAGCAAGGAAAGGACGAACACCGGGGAGCTGTTTTTT. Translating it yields CASKERTNTGELFF.

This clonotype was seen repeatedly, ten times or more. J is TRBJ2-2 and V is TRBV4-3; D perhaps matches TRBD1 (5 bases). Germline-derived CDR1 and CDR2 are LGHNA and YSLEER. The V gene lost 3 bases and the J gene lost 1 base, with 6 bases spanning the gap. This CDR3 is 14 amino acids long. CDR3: CASSQGQNTGELFF. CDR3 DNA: TGCGCCAGCAGCCAGGGGCAGAACACCGGGGAGCTGTTTTTT.

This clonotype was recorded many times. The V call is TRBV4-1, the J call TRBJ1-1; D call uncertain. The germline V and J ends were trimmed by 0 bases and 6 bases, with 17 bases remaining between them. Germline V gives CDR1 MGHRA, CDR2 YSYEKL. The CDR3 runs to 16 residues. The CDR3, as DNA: TGCGCCAGCAGCCAAGATCGATGGGAGGTGAGCGCTGAAGCTTTCTTT. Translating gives CASSQDRWEVSAEAFF.

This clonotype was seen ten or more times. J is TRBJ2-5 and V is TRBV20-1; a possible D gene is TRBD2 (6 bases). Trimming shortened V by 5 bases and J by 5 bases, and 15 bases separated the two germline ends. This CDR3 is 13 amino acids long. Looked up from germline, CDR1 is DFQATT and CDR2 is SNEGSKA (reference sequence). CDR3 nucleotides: TGCAGTGCTCGGGACTCGGGGTTTGAGACCCAGTACTTC. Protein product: CSARDSGFETQYF.

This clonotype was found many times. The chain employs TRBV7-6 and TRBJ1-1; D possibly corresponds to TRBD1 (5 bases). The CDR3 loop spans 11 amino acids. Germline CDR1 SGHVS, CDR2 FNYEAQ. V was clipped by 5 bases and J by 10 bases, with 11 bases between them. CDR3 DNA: TGTGCCAGCAGCCCAGGGTCATTAGCTTTCTTT. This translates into CASSPGSLAFF.

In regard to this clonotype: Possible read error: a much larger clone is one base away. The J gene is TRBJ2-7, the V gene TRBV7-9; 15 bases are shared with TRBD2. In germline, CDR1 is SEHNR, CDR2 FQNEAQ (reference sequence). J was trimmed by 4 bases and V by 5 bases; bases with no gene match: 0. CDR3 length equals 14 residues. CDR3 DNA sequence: TGTGCCAGCAGCGGACTAGCGGGAGGGTACGAGCAGTACTTC. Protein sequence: CASSGLAGGYEQYF.

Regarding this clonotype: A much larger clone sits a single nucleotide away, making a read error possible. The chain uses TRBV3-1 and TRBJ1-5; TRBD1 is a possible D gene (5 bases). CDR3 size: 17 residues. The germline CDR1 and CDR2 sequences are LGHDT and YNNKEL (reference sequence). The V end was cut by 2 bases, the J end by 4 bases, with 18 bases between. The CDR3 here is CASSQRGFGGGNQPQHF. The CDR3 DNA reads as TGTGCCAGCAGCCAAAGAGGATTCGGGGGGGGGAATCAGCCCCAGCATTTT.

For the CDR3, the DNA is TGTGCCAGCAGCGATATACCAGAGACCCAGTACTTC. Translated, it gives CASSDIPETQYF. V is TRBV7-9 and J is TRBJ2-5, with D uncertain. The CDR3 runs 12 residues. V was pared by 5 bases and J by 4 bases, with 8 bases between. Germline loops: CDR1 SEHNR, CDR2 FQNEAQ (reference sequence). Full variable domain (outside the CDR3, taken from reference TRBV7-9 and TRBJ2-5): DTGVSQNPRHKITKRGQNVTFRCDPISEHNRLYWYRQTLGQGPEFLTYFQNEAQLEKSRLLSDRFSAERPKGSFSTLEIQRTEQGDSAMYLCASSDIPETQYFGPGTRLLVL.

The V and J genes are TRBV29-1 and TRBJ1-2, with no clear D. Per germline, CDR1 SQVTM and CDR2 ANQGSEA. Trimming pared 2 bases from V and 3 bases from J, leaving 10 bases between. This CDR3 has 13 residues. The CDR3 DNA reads TGCAGCGTTGAATCGGACCGAGACTATGGCTACACCTTC. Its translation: CSVESDRDYGYTF. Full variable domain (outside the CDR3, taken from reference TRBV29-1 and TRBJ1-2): SAVISQKPSRDICQRGTSLTIQCQVDSQVTMMFWYRQQPGQSLTLIATANQGSEATYESGFVIDKFPISRPNLTFSTLTVSNMSPEDSSIYLCSVESDRDYGYTFGSGTRLTVV.

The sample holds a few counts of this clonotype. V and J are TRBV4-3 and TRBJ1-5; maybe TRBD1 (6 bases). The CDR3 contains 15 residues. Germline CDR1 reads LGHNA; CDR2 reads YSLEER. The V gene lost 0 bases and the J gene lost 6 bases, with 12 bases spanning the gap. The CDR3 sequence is CASSQDTGGLQPQHF. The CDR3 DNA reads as TGCGCCAGCAGCCAAGATACCGGGGGCCTTCAGCCCCAGCATTTT.

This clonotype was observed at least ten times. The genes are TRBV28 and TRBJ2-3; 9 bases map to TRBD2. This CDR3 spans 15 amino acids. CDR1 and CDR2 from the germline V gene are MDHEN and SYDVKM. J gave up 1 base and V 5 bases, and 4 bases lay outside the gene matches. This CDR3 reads CASSPGTSRTDTQYF. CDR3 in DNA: TGTGCCAGCAGTCCCGGGACTAGCCGCACAGATACGCAGTATTTT.

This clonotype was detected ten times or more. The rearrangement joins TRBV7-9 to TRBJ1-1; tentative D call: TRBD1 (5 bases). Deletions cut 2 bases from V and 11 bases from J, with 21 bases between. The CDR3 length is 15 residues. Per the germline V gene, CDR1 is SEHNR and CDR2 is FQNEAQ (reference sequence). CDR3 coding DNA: TGTGCCAGCAGCTTATCCGGCTCGATAGGGGAGGTCGCTTTCTTT. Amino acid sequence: CASSLSGSIGEVAFF.

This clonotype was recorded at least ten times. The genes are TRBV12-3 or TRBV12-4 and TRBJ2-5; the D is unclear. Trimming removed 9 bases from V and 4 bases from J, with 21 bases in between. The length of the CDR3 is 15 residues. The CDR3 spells CASSTYRLQRETQYF. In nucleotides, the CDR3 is TGTGCCAGTTCGACATATAGGCTCCAGCGAGAGACCCAGTACTTC.

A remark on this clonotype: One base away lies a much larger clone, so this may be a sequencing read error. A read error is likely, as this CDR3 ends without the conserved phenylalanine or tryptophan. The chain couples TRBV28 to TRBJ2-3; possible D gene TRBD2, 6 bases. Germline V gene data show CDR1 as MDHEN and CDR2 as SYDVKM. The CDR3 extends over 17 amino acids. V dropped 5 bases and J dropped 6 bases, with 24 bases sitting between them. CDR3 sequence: CASSPPLRTGVADTQYL. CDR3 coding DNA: TGTGCCAGCAGTCCCCCCTTGAGAACGGGAGTGGCTGATACGCAGTATCTT.

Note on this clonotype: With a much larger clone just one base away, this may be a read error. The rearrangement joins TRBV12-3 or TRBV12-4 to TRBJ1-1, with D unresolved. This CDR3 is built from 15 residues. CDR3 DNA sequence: TGTGCCAGCAGTCCGGGGAGTGGGTTCGACACTGAAGCTCTCTTT. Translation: CASSPGSGFDTEALF.

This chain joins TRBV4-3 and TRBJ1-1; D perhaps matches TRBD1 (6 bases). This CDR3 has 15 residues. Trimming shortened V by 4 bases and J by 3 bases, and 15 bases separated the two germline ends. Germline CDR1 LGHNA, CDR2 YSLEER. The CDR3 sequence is CASSPRGGPYTEAFF. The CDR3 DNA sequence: TGCGCCAGCAGCCCCCGTGGGGGGCCTTACACTGAAGCTTTCTTT.

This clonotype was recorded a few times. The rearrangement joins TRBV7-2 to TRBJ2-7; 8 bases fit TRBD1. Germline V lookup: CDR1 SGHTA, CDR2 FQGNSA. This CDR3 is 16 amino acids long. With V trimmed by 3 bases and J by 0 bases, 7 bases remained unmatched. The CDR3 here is CASSFPPGGSSYEQYF. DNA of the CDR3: TGTGCCAGCAGCTTCCCTCCAGGGGGCAGCTCCTACGAGCAGTACTTC.

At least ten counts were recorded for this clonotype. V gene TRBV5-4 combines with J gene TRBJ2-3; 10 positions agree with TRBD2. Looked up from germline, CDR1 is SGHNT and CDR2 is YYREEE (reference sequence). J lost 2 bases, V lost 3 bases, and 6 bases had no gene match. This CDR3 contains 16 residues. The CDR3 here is CASSWGAGGYTDTQYF. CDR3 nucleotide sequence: TGTGCCAGCAGCTGGGGAGCGGGAGGGTACACAGATACGCAGTATTTT. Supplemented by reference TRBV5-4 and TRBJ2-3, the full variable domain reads ETGVTQSPTHLIKTRGQQVTLRCSSQSGHNTVSWYQQALGQGPQFIFQYYREEENGRGNFPPRFSGLQFPNYSSELNVNALELDDSALYLCASSWGAGGYTDTQYFGPGTRLTVL.

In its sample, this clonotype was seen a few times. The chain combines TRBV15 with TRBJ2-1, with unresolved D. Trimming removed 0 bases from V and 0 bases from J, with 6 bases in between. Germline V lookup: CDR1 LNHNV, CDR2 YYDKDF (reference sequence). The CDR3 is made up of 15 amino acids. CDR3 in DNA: TGTGCCACCAGCAGAGATAGGGCCTCCTACAATGAGCAGTTCTTC. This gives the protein CATSRDRASYNEQFF.

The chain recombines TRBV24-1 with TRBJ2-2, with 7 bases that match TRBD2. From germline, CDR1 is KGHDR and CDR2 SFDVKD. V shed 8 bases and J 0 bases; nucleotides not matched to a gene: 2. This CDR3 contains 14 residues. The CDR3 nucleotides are TGTGCCACCATGACTAGCTCGAACACCGGGGAGCTGTTTTTT. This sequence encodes CATMTSSNTGELFF.

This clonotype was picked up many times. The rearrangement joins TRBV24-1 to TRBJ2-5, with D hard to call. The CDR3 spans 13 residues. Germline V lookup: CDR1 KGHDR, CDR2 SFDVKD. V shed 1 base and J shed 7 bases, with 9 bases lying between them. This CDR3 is CATSDFGSPTQYF. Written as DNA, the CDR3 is TGTGCCACCAGTGATTTCGGCTCTCCGACCCAGTACTTC.

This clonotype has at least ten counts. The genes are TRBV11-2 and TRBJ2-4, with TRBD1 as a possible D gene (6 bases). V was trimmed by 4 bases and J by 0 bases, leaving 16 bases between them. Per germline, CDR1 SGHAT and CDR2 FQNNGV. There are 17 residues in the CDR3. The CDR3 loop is CASSSVTGHLAKNIQYF. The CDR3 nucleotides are TGTGCCAGCAGCTCCGTTACGGGACACCTAGCCAAAAACATTCAGTACTTC.

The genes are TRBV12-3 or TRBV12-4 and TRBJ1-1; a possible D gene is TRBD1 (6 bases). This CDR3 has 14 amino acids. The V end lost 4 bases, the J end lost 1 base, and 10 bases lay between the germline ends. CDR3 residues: CASSSGVGNTEAFF. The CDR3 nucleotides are TGTGCCAGCAGTTCAGGGGTTGGGAACACTGAAGCTTTCTTT.

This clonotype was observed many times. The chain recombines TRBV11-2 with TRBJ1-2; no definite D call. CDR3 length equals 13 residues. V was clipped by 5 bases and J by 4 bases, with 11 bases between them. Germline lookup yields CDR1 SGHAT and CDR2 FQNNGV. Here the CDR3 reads CASSPATGYGYTF. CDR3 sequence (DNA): TGTGCCAGCAGCCCCGCGACGGGCTATGGCTACACCTTC.

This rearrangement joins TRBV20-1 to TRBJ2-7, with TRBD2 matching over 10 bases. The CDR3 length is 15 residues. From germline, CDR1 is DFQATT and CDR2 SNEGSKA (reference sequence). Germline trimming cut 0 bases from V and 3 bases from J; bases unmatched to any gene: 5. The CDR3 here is CSARDPSGGVYEQYF. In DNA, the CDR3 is TGCAGTGCTAGAGACCCTAGCGGGGGTGTCTACGAGCAGTACTTC.

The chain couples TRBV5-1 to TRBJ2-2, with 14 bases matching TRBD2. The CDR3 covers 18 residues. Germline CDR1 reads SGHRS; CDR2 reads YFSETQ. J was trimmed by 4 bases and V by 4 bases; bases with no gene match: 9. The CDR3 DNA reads TGCGCCAGCAGCGGAGGGACTAGCGGGAGTCACGGCACCGGGGAGCTGTTTTTT. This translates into CASSGGTSGSHGTGELFF.

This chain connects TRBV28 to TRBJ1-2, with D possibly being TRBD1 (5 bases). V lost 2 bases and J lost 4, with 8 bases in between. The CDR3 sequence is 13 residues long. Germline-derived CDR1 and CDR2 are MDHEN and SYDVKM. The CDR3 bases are TGTGCCAGCAGTTTAGGACATACCTATGGCTACACCTTC. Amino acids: CASSLGHTYGYTF.